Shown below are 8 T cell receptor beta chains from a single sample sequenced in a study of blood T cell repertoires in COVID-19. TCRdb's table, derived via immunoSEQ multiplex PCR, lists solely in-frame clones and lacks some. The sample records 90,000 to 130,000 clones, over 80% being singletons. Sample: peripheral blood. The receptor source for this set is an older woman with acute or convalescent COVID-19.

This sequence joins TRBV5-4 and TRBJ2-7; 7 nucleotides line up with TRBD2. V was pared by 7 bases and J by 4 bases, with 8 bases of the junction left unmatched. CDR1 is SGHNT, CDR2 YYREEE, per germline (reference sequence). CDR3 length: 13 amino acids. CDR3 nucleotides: TGTGCCAGCTCCGACGGGGGGAGGTACGAGCAGTACTTC. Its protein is CASSDGGRYEQYF. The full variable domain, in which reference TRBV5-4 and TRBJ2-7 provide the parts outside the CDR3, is ETGVTQSPTHLIKTRGQQVTLRCSSQSGHNTVSWYQQALGQGPQFIFQYYREEENGRGNFPPRFSGLQFPNYSSELNVNALELDDSALYLCASSDGGRYEQYFGPGTRLTVT.

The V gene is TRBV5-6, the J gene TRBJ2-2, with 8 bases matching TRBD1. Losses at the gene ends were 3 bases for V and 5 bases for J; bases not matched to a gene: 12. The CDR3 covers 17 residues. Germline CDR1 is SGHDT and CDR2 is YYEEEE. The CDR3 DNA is TGTGCCAGCAGCTCGAGTCTGGACAGGGTGGAAACCGGGGAGCTGTTTTTT. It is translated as CASSSSLDRVETGELFF.

CDR3 nucleotide sequence: TGTGCCATCTCTGCGGGACTAGATAACGAGCAGTACTTC. This encodes CAISAGLDNEQYF. V usage is TRBV10-3 and J usage is TRBJ2-7, with 8 bases that match TRBD2. This CDR3 has 13 amino acids. In germline, CDR1 is ENHRY, CDR2 SYGVKD. With 8 bases clipped from V and 5 bases from J, the junction kept 8 bases outside the gene matches.

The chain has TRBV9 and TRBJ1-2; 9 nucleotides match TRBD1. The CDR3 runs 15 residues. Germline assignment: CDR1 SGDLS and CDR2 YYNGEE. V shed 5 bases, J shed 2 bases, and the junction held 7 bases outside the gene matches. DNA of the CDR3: TGTGCCAGCAGTAAAACCGGGACAGGGAACTATGGCTACACCTTC. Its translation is CASSKTGTGNYGYTF. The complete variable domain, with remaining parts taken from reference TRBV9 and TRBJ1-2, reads DSGVTQTPKHLITATGQRVTLRCSPRSGDLSVYWYQQSLDQGLQFLIQYYNGEERAKGNILERFSAQQFPDLHSELNLSSLELGDSALYFCASSKTGTGNYGYTFGSGTRLTVV.

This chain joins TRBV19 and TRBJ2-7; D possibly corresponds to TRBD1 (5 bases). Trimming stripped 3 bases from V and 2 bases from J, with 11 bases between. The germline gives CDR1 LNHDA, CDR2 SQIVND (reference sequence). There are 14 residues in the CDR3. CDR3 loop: CASSISRDTYEQYF. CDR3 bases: TGTGCCAGTAGTATTAGCAGGGATACCTACGAGCAGTACTTC.

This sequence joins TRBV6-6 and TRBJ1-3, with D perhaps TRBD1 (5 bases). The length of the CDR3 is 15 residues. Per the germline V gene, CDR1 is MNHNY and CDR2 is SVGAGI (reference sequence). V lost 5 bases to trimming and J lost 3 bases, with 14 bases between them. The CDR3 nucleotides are TGTGCCAGCAGTCCCACCGGGCAGGGTGGAAACACCATATATTTT. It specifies CASSPTGQGGNTIYF.

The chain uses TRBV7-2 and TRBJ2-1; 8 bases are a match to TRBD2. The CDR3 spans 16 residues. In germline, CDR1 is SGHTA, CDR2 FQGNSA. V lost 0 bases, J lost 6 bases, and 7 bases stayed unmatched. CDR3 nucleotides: TGTGCCAGCAGCTTAGCGGGACGGGGGGGCCTCAATGAGCAGTTCTTC. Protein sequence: CASSLAGRGGLNEQFF.

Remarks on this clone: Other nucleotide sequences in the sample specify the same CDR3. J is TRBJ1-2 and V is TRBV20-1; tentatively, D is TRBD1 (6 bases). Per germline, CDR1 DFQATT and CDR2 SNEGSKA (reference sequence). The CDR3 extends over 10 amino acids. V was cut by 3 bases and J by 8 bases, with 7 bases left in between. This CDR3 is CSARTGGYTF. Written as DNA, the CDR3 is TGCAGTGCTAGGACAGGCGGCTACACCTTC.